These T cell receptor beta chains were read from a single sample in a study of T cells after posttransplantation cyclophosphamide. Sequencing was performed with immunoSEQ multiplex PCR; in TCRdb, only in-frame clones are kept and a portion is missing. The data hold under 20,000 clones, with 70% to 90% observed a single time. Sequencing used memory CD4+ T cells sorted from blood. These receptors were collected from a young man in good health and a related stem cell transplant donor. CDR3s include the opening cysteine and the closing phenylalanine or tryptophan.

>TRBV7-8
CASSLRDPPGGISGANVLTF
>TRBV28
CASSPGTGAINQPQHF
>TRBV7-9
CASSLAGARQETQYF
>TRBV19
CASSIAWLAQETQYF
>TRBV9
CASSVGDSLGETQYF
>TRBV6-1
CASSEAGGGGEAFF
>TRBV7-2
CASSLGDRGRETQYF
>TRBV2
CASSEALPWREIHEQYF
>TRBV7-2
CASSPRFVDTQYF
>TRBV7-8
CASSPQTVQETQYF
>TRBV9
CASSGAGGFDEQFF
>TRBV23-1
CASSPGQDTYSYEQYF
>TRBV28
CASRLAGPTLYEQYF
>TRBV4-3
CASSQQGGSGGRADTQYF
>TRBV7-3
CASGASSGGQDQPQHF
>TRBV5-1
CASSLASGQETQYF
>TRBV5-1
CASSGTGGSDTQYF
>TRBV18
CASSPPGVQETQYF
>TRBV28
CASTWRAGQGLGGYTF
>TRBV11-3
CASSRGEGRDNEQFF
>TRBV27
CASSFRGPGAQETQYF
>TRBV12-5
CASGSGGLTNTQYF
>TRBV18
CASSPPPGLGTDTQYF
>TRBV5-1
CASSAHRGGAAANVLTF
>TRBV19
CASSFVRGANTGELFF
>TRBV28
CASSLLTSGGTYEQYF
>TRBV28
CASSFLRPRLATGELFF
>TRBV28
CASKGTGGTYEQYF
>TRBV7-9
CASSRGGGIPPSNQPQHF
>TRBV19
CASSVRQGYYEQYF
>TRBV4-1
CASSQVGQPTSGGADNEQFF
>TRBV5-4
CASSSGGTGLAGANVLTF
>TRBV29-1
CSVEGTGNNEKLFF
>TRBV11-2
CASSYPGDTEAFF
>TRBV6-1
CASSESWVAGIYEQFF
>TRBV19
CASSPPTSGGTDTQYF
>TRBV10-1
CASSVAPQETQYF
>TRBV11-2
CASRSTSGGEETQYF
>TRBV28
CASSLKGIQVAKNIQYF
>TRBV19
CATSTGGRVDTQYF
>TRBV5-1
CASSLSVLAEAFF
>TRBV4-1
CASSHSPRAEGRSDTQYF
>TRBV4-2
CASSQDRTYEQYF
>TRBV4-1
CASSQIIGTIYF
>TRBV6-5
CASGRQGGVQPQHF
>TRBV4-1
CASSQGTGGMYNEQFF